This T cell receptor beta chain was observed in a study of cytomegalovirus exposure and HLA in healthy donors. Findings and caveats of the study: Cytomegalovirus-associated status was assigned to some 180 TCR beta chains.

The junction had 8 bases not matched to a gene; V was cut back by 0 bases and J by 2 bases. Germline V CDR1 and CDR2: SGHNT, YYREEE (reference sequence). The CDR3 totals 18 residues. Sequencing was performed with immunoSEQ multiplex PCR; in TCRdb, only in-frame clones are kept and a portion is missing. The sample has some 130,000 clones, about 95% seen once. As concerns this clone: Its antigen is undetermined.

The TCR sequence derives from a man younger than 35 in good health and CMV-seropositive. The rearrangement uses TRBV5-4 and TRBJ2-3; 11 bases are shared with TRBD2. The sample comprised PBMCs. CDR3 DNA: TGTGCCAGCAGCTTGGCTCTTCTGACTAGCGGGGCCACAGATACGCAGTATTTT. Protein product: CASSLALLTSGATDTQYF.